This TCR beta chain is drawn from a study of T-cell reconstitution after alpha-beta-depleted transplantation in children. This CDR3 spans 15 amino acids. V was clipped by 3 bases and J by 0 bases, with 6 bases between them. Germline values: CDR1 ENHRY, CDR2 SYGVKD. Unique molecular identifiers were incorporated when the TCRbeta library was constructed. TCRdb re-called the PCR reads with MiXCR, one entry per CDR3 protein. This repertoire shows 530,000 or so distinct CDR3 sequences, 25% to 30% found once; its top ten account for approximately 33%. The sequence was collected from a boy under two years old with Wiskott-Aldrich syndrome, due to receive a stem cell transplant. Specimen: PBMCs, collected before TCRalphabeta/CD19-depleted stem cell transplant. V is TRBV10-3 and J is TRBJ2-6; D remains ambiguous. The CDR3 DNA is TGTGCCATCAGTGATCAAGTCTCTGGGGCCAACGTCCTGACTTTC. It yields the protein CAISDQVSGANVLTF.